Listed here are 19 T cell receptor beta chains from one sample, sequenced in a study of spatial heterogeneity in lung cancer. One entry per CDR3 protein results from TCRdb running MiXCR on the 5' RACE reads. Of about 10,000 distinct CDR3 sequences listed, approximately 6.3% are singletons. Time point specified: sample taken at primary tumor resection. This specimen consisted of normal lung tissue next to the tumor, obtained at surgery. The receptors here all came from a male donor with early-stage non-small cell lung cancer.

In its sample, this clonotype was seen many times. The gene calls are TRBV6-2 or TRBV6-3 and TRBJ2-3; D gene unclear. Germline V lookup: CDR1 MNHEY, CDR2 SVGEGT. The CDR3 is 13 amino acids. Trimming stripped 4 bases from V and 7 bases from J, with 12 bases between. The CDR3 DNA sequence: TGTGCCAGCAGTTTGGATGGGGTAAATACGCAGTATTTT. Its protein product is CASSLDGVNTQYF.

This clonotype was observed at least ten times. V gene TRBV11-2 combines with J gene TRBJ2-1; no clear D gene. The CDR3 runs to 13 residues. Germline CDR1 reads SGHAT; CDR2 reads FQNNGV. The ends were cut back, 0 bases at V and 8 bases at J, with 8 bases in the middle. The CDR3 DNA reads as TGTGCCAGCAGCTTAGAGTCAAACGATGAGCAGTTCTTC. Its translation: CASSLESNDEQFF. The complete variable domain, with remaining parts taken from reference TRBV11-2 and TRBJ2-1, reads EAGVAQSPRYKIIEKRQSVAFWCNPISGHATLYWYQQILGQGPKLLIQFQNNGVVDDSQLPKDRFSAERLKGVDSTLKIQPAKLEDSAVYLCASSLESNDEQFFGPGTRLTVL.

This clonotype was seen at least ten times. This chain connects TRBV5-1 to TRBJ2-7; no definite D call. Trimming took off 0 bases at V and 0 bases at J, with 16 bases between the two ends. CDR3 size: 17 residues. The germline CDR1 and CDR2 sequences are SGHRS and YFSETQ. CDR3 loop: CASSLGRSPLSSYEQYF. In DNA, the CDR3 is TGCGCCAGCAGCTTGGGACGGTCACCGTTAAGCTCCTACGAGCAGTACTTC.

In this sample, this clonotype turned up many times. For the CDR3, the DNA is TGTGCCAGCAGTCTACAGGGGGCAACGACTGAAGCTTTCTTT. Protein: CASSLQGATTEAFF. The gene calls are TRBV2 and TRBJ1-1; 9 nucleotides align to TRBD1. Germline V gene lookup returns CDR1 SNHLY and CDR2 FYNNEI. The length of the CDR3 is 14 residues. The V segment lost 5 bases and the J segment 5 bases; nucleotides outside the gene matches: 6.

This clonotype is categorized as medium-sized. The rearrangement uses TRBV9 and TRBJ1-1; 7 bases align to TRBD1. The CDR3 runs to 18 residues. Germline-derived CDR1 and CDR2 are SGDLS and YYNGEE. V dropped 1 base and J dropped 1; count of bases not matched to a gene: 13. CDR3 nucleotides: TGTGCCAGCAGCGTAACGAGCGGCAGGGGGTCGGGGAACACTGAAGCTTTCTTT. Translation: CASSVTSGRGSGNTEAFF.

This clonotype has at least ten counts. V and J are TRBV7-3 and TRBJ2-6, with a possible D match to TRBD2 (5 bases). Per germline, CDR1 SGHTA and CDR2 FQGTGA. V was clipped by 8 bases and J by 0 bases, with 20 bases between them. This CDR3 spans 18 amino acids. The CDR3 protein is CASSLRAVGSSGANVLTF. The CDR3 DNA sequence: TGTGCCAGCTCCTTGCGGGCAGTTGGAAGCTCTGGGGCCAACGTCCTGACTTTC.

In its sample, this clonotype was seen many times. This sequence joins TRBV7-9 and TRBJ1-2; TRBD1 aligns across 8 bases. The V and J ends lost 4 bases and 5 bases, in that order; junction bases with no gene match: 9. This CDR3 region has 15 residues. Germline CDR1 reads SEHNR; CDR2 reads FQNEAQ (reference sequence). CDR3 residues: CASSSDRANFYGYTF. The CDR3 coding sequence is TGTGCCAGCAGCTCGGACAGGGCAAATTTTTATGGCTACACCTTC.

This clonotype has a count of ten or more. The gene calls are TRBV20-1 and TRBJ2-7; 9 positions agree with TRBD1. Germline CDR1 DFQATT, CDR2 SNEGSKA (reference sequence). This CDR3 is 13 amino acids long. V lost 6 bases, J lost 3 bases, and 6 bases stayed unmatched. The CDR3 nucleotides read TGCAGTGCAAACAGGGGGCAGGGCTACGAGCAGTACTTC. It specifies CSANRGQGYEQYF.

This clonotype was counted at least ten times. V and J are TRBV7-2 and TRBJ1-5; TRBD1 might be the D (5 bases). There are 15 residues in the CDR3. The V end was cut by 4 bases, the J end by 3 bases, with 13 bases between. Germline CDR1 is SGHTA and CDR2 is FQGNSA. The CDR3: CASSSYDSLNQPQHF. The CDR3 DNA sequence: TGTGCCAGCAGCTCTTATGACAGCCTCAATCAGCCCCAGCATTTT.

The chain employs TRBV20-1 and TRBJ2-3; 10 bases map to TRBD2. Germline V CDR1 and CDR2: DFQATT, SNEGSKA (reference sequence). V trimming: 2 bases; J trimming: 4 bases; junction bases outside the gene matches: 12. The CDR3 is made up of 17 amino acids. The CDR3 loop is CSARSTLSGRSSDTQYF. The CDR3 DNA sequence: TGCAGTGCTAGATCCACACTTAGCGGGAGGAGCTCAGATACGCAGTATTTT.

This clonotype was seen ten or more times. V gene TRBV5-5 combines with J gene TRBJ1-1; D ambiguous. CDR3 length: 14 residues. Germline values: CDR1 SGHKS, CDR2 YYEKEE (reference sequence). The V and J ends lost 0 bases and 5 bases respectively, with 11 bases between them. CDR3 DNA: TGTGCCAGCAGCTTGGAGAGGGCGAAGACTGAAGCTTTCTTT. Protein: CASSLERAKTEAFF.

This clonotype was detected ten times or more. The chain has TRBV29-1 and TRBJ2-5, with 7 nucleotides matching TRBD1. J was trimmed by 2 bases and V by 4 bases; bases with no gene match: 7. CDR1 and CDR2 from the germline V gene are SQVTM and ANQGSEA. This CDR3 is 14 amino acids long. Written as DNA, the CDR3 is TGCAGCGTTGTGGGGACAGCCGCTCAAGAGACCCAGTACTTC. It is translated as CSVVGTAAQETQYF.

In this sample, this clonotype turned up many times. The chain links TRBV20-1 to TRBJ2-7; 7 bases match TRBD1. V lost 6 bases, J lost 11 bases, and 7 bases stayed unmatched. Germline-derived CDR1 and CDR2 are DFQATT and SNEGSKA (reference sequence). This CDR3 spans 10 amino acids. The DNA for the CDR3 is TGCAGTGCGTCAACAGGGGTAGAGTACTTC. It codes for CSASTGVEYF.

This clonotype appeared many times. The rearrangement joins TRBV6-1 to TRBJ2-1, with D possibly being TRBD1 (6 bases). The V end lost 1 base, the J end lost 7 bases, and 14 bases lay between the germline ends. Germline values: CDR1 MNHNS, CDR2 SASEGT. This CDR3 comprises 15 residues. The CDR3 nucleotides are TGTGCCAGCAGTGAAGTATCCGGGACAATAAATGAGCAGTTCTTC. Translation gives CASSEVSGTINEQFF.

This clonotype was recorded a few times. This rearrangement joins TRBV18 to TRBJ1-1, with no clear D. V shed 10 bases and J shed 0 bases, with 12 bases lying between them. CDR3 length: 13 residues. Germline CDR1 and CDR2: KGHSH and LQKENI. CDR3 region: CATGIRMNTEAFF. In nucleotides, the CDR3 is TGTGCCACCGGAATCCGGATGAACACTGAAGCTTTCTTT.

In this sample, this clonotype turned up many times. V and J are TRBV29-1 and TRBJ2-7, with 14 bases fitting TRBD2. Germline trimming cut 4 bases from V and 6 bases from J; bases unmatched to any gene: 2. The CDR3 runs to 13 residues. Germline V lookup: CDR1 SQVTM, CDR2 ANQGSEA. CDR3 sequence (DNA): TGCAGCGTTGCGGGACTAGCGGGAGTCGAGCAGTACTTC. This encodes CSVAGLAGVEQYF.

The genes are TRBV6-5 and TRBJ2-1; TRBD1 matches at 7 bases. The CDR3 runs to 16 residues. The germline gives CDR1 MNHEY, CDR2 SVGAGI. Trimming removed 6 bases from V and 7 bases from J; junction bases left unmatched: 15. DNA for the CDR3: TGTGCCAGCAGACCACCGGGACAGAGCTCCTTTAATGAGCAGTTCTTC. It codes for CASRPPGQSSFNEQFF.

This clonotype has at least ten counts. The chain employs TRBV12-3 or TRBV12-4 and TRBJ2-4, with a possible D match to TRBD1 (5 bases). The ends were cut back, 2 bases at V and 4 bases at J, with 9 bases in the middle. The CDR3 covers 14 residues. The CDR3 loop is CASSLWGEKNIQYF. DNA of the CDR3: TGTGCCAGCAGTTTATGGGGCGAAAAAAACATTCAGTACTTC.

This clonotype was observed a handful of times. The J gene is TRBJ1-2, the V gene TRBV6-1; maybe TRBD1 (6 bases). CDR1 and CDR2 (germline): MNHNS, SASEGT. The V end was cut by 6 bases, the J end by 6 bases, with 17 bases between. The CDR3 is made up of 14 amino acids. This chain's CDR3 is CASRIQQGRDGYTF. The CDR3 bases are TGTGCCAGCAGAATACAACAGGGCCGCGATGGCTACACCTTC.